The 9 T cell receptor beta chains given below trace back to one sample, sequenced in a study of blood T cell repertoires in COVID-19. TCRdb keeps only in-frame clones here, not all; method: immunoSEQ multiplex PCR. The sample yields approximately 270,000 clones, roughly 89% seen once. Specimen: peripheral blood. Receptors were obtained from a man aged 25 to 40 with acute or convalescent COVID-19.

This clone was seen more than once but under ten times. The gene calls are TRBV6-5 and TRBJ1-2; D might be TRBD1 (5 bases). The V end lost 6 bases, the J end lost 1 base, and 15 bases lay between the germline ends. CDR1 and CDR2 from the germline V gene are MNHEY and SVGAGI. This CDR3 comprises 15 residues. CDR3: CASRTRDSLNYGYTF. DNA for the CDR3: TGTGCCAGCAGGACCCGAGACAGCCTTAACTATGGCTACACCTTC.

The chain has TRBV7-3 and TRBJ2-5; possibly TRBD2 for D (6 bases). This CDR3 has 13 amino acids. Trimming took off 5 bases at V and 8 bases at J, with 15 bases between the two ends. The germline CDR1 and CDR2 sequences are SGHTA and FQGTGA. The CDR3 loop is CASSPAGPQTQYF. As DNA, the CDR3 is TGTGCCAGCAGCCCCGCGGGGCCTCAAACCCAGTACTTC.

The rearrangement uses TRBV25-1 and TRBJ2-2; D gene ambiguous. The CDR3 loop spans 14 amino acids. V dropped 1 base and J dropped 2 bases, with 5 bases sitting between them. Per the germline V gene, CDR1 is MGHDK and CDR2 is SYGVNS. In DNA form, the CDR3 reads TGTGCCAGCAGTGAATTTACAAACACCGGGGAGCTGTTTTTT. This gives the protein CASSEFTNTGELFF.

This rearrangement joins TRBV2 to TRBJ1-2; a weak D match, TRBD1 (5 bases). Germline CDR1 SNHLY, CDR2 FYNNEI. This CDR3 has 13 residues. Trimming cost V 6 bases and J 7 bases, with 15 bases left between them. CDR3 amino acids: CASRSAGRGGYTF. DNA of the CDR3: TGTGCCAGCAGATCGGCAGGGCGGGGTGGCTACACCTTC. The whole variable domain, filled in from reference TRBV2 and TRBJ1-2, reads EPEVTQTPSHQVTQMGQEVILRCVPISNHLYFYWYRQILGQKVEFLVSFYNNEISEKSEIFDDQFSVERPDGSNFTLKIRSTKLEDSAMYFCASRSAGRGGYTFGSGTRLTVV.

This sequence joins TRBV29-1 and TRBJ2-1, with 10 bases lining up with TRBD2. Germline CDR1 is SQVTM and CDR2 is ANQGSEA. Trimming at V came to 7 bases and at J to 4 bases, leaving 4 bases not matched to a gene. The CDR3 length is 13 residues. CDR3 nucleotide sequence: TGCAGCGCTAGCGGGGGAACTTACAATGAGCAGTTCTTC. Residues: CSASGGTYNEQFF.

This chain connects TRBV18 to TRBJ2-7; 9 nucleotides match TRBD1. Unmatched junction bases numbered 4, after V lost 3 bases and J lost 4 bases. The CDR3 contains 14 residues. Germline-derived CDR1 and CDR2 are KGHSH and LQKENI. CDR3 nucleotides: TGTGCCAGCTCACCTAGCGGACAGGGGTACGAGCAGTACTTC. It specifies CASSPSGQGYEQYF.

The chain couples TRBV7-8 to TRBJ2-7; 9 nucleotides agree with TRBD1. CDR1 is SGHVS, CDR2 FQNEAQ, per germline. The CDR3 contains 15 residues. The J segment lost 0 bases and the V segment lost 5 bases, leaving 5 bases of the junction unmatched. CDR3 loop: CASSRGQGISYEQYF. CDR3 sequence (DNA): TGTGCCAGCAGCCGGGGACAGGGAATCTCCTACGAGCAGTACTTC.

CDR3 residues: CASSPGTSPWETQYF. The CDR3 DNA follows: TGTGCCAGTAGTCCCGGGACTAGCCCGTGGGAGACCCAGTACTTC. The chain couples TRBV19 to TRBJ2-5; 9 bases map to TRBD2. This CDR3 is built from 15 residues. Per the germline V gene, CDR1 is LNHDA and CDR2 is SQIVND (reference sequence). V shed 5 bases, J shed 5 bases, and the junction held 9 bases outside the gene matches.

DNA of the CDR3: TGTGCCAGCAGCGGAAGGATCGGGGGGACGAACACCGGGGAGCTGTTTTTT. Translating it yields CASSGRIGGTNTGELFF. This chain joins TRBV7-9 and TRBJ2-2, with 7 bases identical to TRBD2. V was pared by 5 bases and J by 0 bases, with 9 bases of the junction left unmatched. The CDR3 has 17 amino acids. Looked up from germline, CDR1 is SEHNR and CDR2 is FQNEAQ (reference sequence).